This TCR beta chain was identified in a study of shared clonotypes between healthy human individuals. This clone was counted ten times or more. Antigen unknown. Caucasian adults living in Nashville, Tennessee, provided all samples. Naive CD45RA+ and memory CD45RA-negative subsets were split from CD4+ cells. Study-wide results and caveats: A generally larger estimated richness was seen in naive subsets than in memory subsets. It was only blood that was sampled, and tissue repertoires likely differ.

Profiled with immunoSEQ multiplex PCR; TCRdb holds only in-frame clones, not every one. This table holds more than 900,000 clones, 75% to 80% found once. The CDR3 is 14 amino acids. V gave up 5 bases and J gave up 0 bases; unmatched junction bases: 3. The germline CDR1 and CDR2 sequences are KGHSH and LQKENI. This TCR was recovered from a man between 18 and 29 years old in good health. Some clones in this sample may be carry-over from other donors' samples. The chain recombines TRBV18 with TRBJ1-1; 7 nucleotides line up with TRBD1. Sequences were obtained from memory CD4+ T cells from PBMCs. Sample subset: CD45RA-negative fraction. CDR3 sequence: CASSLQGLNTEAFF. The CDR3 DNA is TGTGCCAGCTCATTACAGGGGTTGAACACTGAAGCTTTCTTT. Full variable domain (remainder filled in from reference TRBV18 and TRBJ1-1): NAGVMQNPRHLVRRRGQEARLRCSPMKGHSHVYWYRQLPEEGLKFMVYLQKENIIDESGMPKERFSAEFPKEGPSILRIQQVVRGDSAAYFCASSLQGLNTEAFFGQGTRLTVV.